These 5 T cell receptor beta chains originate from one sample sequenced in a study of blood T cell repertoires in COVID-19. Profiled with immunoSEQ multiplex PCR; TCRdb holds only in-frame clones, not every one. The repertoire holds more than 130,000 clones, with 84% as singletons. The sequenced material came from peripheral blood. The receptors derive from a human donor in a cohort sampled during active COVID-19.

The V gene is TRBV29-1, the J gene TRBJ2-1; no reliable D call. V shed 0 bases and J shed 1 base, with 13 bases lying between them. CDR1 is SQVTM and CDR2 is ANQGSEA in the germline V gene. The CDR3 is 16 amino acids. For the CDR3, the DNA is TGCAGCGTTGAAGATTTGAACTCCCGATCCTACAATGAGCAGTTCTTC. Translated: CSVEDLNSRSYNEQFF.

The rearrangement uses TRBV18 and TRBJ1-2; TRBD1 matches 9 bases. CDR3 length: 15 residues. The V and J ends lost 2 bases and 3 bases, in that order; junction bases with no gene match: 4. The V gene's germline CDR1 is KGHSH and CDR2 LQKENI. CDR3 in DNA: TGTGCCAGCTCACCAAGACAGGGGGACCACTATGGCTACACCTTC. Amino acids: CASSPRQGDHYGYTF.

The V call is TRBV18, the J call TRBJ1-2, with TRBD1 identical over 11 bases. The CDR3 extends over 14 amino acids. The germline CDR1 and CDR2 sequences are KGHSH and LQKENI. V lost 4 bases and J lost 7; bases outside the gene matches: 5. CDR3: CASSRDRGISGYTF. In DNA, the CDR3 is TGTGCCAGCTCACGGGACAGGGGGATCTCTGGCTACACCTTC.

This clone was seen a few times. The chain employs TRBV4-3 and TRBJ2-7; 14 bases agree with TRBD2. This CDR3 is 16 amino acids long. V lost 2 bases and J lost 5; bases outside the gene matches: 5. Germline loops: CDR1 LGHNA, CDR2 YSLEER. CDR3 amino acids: CASSQSRLAGGHEQYF. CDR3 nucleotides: TGCGCCAGCAGCCAATCCAGACTAGCGGGGGGGCACGAGCAGTACTTC.

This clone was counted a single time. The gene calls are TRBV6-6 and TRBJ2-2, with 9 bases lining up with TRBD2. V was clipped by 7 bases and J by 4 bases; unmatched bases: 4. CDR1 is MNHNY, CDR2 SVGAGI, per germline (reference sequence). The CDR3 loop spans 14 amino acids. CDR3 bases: TGTGCCAGCAAGGCGGGGGGGAGCACCGGGGAGCTGTTTTTT. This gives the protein CASKAGGSTGELFF.